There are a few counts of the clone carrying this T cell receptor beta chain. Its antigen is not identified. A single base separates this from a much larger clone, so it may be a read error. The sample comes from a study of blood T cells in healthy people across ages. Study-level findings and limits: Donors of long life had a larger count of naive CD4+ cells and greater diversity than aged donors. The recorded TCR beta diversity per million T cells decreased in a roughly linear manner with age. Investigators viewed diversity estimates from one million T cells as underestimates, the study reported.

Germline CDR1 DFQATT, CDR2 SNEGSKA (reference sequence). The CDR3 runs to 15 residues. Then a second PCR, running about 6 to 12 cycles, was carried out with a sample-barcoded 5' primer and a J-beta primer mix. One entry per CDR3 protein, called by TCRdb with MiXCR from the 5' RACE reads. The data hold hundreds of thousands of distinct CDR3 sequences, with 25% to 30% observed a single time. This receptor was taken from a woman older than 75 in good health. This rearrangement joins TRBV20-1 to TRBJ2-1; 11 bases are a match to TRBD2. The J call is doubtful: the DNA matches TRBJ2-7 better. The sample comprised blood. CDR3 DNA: TGCAGTGCTATTAGCGGGGGGGCGTCCTACAATGAGCAGTACTTC. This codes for CSAISGGASYNEQYF.